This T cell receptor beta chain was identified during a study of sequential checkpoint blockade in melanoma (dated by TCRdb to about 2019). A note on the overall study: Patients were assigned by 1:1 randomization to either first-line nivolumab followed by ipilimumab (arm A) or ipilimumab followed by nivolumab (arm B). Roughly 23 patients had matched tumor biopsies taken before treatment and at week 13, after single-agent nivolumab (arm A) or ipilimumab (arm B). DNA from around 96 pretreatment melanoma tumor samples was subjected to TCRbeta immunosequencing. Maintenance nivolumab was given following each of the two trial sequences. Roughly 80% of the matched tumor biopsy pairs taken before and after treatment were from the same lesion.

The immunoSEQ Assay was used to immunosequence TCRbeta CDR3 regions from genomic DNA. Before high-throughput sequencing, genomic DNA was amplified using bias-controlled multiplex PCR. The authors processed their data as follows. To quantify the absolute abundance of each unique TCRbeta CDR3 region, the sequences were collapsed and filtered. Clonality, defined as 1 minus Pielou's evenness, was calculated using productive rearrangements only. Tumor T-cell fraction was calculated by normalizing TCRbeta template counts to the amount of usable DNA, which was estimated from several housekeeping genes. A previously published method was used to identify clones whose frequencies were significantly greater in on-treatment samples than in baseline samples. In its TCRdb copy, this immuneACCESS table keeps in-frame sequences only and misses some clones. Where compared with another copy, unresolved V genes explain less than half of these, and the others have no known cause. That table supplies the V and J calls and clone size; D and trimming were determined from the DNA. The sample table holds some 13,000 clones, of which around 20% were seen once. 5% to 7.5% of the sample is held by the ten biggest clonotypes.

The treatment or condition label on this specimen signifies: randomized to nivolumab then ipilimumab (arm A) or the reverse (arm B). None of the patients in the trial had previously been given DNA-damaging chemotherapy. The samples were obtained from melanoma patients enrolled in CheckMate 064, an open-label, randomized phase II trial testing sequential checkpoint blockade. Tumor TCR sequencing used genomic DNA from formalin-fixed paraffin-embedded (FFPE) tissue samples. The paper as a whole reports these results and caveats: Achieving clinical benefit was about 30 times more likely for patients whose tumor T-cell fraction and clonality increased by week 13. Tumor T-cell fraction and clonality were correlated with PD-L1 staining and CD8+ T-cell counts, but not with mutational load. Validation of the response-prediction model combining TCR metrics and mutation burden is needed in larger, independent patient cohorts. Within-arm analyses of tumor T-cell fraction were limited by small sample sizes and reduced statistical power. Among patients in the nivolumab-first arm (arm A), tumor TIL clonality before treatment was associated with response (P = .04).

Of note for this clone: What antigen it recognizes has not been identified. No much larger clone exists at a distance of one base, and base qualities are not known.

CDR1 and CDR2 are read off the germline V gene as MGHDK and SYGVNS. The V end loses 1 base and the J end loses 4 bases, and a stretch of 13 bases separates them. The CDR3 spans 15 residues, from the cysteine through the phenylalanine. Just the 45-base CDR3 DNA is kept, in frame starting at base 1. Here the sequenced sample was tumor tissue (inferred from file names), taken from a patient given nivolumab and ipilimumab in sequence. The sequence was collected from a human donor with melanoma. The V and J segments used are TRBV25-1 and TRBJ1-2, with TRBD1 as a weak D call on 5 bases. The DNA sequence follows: TGTGCCAGCAGTGAATTTGCAGGGAGATCCTATGGCTACACCTTC. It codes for CASSEFAGRSYGYTF.